Listed below are T cell receptor beta chains from one sample, sequenced in a study of beta chain features in type 1 diabetes. Profiling relied on immunoSEQ multiplex PCR, and the TCRdb table lists in-frame clones only, not all of them. The sample lists about 900,000 clones, 17% occurring once. The material sequenced was naive CD4+ T cells from blood. Source of these receptors: a woman aged 18-29 years in good health. Each CDR3 is given with its conserved first and last residue. Fields, in order: clone size, D gene, V gene, CDR3 length, J gene, CDR3 DNA, CDR3 protein. A D gene is named only where the DNA matches it firmly. Clone size is given for some rows only: seen once, a few or many times, or a class if the clone is expanded.

clone size: NA; D gene: NA; V gene: TRBV28; CDR3 length: 12; J gene: TRBJ2-7; CDR3 DNA: TGTGCCAGCTGTACTACCTCCTACGAGCAGTACTTC; CDR3 protein: CASCTTSYEQYF
clone size: NA; D gene: NA; V gene: TRBV10-3; CDR3 length: 14; J gene: TRBJ2-3; CDR3 DNA: TGTGCCATCAGTGAAGGATTGAGCACAGATACGCAGTATTTT; CDR3 protein: CAISEGLSTDTQYF
clone size: few; D gene: NA; V gene: TRBV6-5; CDR3 length: 15; J gene: TRBJ1-1; CDR3 DNA: TGTGCCAGCAGTTACTCGGGGGGCTCGGGCACTGAAGCTTTCTTT; CDR3 protein: CASSYSGGSGTEAFF
clone size: few; D gene: NA; V gene: TRBV5-4; CDR3 length: 17; J gene: TRBJ2-7; CDR3 DNA: TGTGCCAGCAGCTTGGCGTCCCGGTCAGGGATGACCTACGAGCAGTACTTC; CDR3 protein: CASSLASRSGMTYEQYF
clone size: few; D gene: NA; V gene: TRBV14; CDR3 length: 17; J gene: TRBJ2-1; CDR3 DNA: TGTGCCAGCAGCCAAGGTATTCTAGTTATCGTGCCTAATGAGCAGTTCTTC; CDR3 protein: CASSQGILVIVPNEQFF
clone size: few; D gene: NA; V gene: TRBV5-1; CDR3 length: 15; J gene: TRBJ2-2; CDR3 DNA: TGCGCCAGCAGCTTGGGGGAGTGGCCCACCGGGGAGCTGTTTTTT; CDR3 protein: CASSLGEWPTGELFF
clone size: NA; D gene: TRBD1; V gene: TRBV7-9; CDR3 length: 14; J gene: TRBJ1-2; CDR3 DNA: TGTGCCAGCAGCTTCCGGGACAGCCTTTATGGCTACACCTTC; CDR3 protein: CASSFRDSLYGYTF
clone size: NA; D gene: TRBD1; V gene: TRBV9; CDR3 length: 15; J gene: TRBJ2-7; CDR3 DNA: TGTGCCAGCAGCGTATTGGGGACAGGTAGCAACGAGCAGTACTTC; CDR3 protein: CASSVLGTGSNEQYF
clone size: NA; D gene: NA; V gene: TRBV18; CDR3 length: 17; J gene: TRBJ2-2; CDR3 DNA: TGTGCCAGCTCCTCCAACCAGGCCTCGACGAACACCGGGGAGCTGTTTTTT; CDR3 protein: CASSSNQASTNTGELFF
clone size: NA; D gene: NA; V gene: TRBV20-1; CDR3 length: 10; J gene: TRBJ2-5; CDR3 DNA: TGCAGTGGATCGCAAGAGACCCAGTACTTC; CDR3 protein: CSGSQETQYF
clone size: NA; D gene: TRBD1; V gene: TRBV7-9; CDR3 length: 14; J gene: TRBJ1-4; CDR3 DNA: TGTGCCAGCAGCCCTGTGGGACAGAATGAAAAACTGTTTTTT; CDR3 protein: CASSPVGQNEKLFF
clone size: NA; D gene: NA; V gene: TRBV18; CDR3 length: 12; J gene: TRBJ2-3; CDR3 DNA: TGTGCCAGCTCACGGCCGTTGGGTACGCAGTATTTT; CDR3 protein: CASSRPLGTQYF
clone size: once; D gene: TRBD2; V gene: TRBV4-3; CDR3 length: 18; J gene: TRBJ2-2; CDR3 DNA: TGCGCCAGCAGCCAAGCCGGGACTAGCGGGAGGAGTCCCGGGGAGCTGTTTTTT; CDR3 protein: CASSQAGTSGRSPGELFF
clone size: NA; D gene: NA; V gene: TRBV7-9; CDR3 length: 15; J gene: TRBJ2-7; CDR3 DNA: TGTGCCAGCAGCTTAATGTCTCCCAGATCCTACGAGCAGTACTTC; CDR3 protein: CASSLMSPRSYEQYF
clone size: few; D gene: TRBD1; V gene: TRBV7-6; CDR3 length: 14; J gene: TRBJ1-2; CDR3 DNA: TGTGCCAGCAGCGCCGGGACAGGGGATTATGGCTACACCTTC; CDR3 protein: CASSAGTGDYGYTF
clone size: NA; D gene: NA; V gene: TRBV4-3; CDR3 length: 14; J gene: TRBJ2-7; CDR3 DNA: TGCGCCAGCAGCCAAGATCTTGGGCTCTACGAGCAGTACTTC; CDR3 protein: CASSQDLGLYEQYF
clone size: NA; D gene: NA; V gene: TRBV6-7; CDR3 length: 18; J gene: TRBJ2-3; CDR3 DNA: TGTGCCAGCAGCCATACCGTCAAGATGGACAGAGCCCCATATACGCAGTATTTT; CDR3 protein: CASSHTVKMDRAPYTQYF
clone size: few; D gene: NA; V gene: TRBV4-2; CDR3 length: 13; J gene: TRBJ2-1; CDR3 DNA: TGTGCCAGCAGTCCACTAGGCGGGTATGAGCAGTTCTTC; CDR3 protein: CASSPLGGYEQFF
clone size: NA; D gene: TRBD1; V gene: TRBV18; CDR3 length: 16; J gene: TRBJ1-3; CDR3 DNA: TGTGCCAGCTCAACCGTGGTGACAGGGTCGGTAGACACCATATATTTT; CDR3 protein: CASSTVVTGSVDTIYF
clone size: few; D gene: TRBD2; V gene: TRBV18; CDR3 length: 15; J gene: TRBJ2-2; CDR3 DNA: TGTGCCAGCTCATCTGTAGCGGGAGACACCGGGGAGCTGTTTTTT; CDR3 protein: CASSSVAGDTGELFF
clone size: NA; D gene: NA; V gene: TRBV18; CDR3 length: 16; J gene: TRBJ2-3; CDR3 DNA: TGTGCCAGCTCACCGGACAGTACTAAGAGCACAGATACGCAGTATTTT; CDR3 protein: CASSPDSTKSTDTQYF
clone size: NA; D gene: NA; V gene: TRBV18; CDR3 length: 13; J gene: TRBJ2-5; CDR3 DNA: TGTGCCAGCTCACCGACCGGTCAAGAGACCCAGTACTTC; CDR3 protein: CASSPTGQETQYF
clone size: few; D gene: TRBD1; V gene: TRBV25-1; CDR3 length: 16; J gene: TRBJ2-1; CDR3 DNA: TGTGCCAGCAGTGAAAATGCAGGGGGCAGATACAATGAGCAGTTCTTC; CDR3 protein: CASSENAGGRYNEQFF
clone size: NA; D gene: TRBD1; V gene: TRBV7-2; CDR3 length: 16; J gene: TRBJ2-7; CDR3 DNA: TGTGCCAGCAGCTTACGCTATCAGGGGGCGTCCTACGAGCAGTACTTC; CDR3 protein: CASSLRYQGASYEQYF
clone size: NA; D gene: NA; V gene: TRBV21-1; CDR3 length: 12; J gene: TRBJ2-2; CDR3 DNA: TGTGCCAGCAGCAAGTACGCCGGGGAGCTGTTTTTT; CDR3 protein: CASSKYAGELFF
clone size: NA; D gene: TRBD1; V gene: TRBV11-2; CDR3 length: 14; J gene: TRBJ2-7; CDR3 DNA: TGTGCCAGCAGTTGGACAGGGGGGACCTACGAGCAGTACTTC; CDR3 protein: CASSWTGGTYEQYF
clone size: NA; D gene: TRBD1; V gene: TRBV18; CDR3 length: 14; J gene: TRBJ2-5; CDR3 DNA: TGTGCCAGCTCACCCTTAGGGGGCGCAGAGACCCAGTACTTC; CDR3 protein: CASSPLGGAETQYF
clone size: NA; D gene: TRBD2; V gene: TRBV6-4; CDR3 length: 18; J gene: TRBJ2-2; CDR3 DNA: TGTGCCAGCAGTCGCGCTCCCATAGCGGGGACGAACACCGGGGAGCTGTTTTTT; CDR3 protein: CASSRAPIAGTNTGELFF
clone size: few; D gene: TRBD2; V gene: TRBV28; CDR3 length: 16; J gene: TRBJ2-1; CDR3 DNA: TGTGCCAGCAACCCTCGGGGACTAGCGGGAAACAATGAGCAGTTCTTC; CDR3 protein: CASNPRGLAGNNEQFF
clone size: NA; D gene: NA; V gene: TRBV19; CDR3 length: 14; J gene: TRBJ2-3; CDR3 DNA: TGTGCCAGTAGCCTACAGAGGCGTGCAGATACGCAGTATTTT; CDR3 protein: CASSLQRRADTQYF
clone size: few; D gene: NA; V gene: TRBV18; CDR3 length: 15; J gene: TRBJ2-7; CDR3 DNA: TGTGCCAGCTCACCTGGAAGGGGTGGGTTGGGCGAGCAGTACTTC; CDR3 protein: CASSPGRGGLGEQYF
clone size: NA; D gene: NA; V gene: TRBV25-1; CDR3 length: 13; J gene: TRBJ2-5; CDR3 DNA: TGTGCCAGCACCCCGGGGACCACCGGGACCCAGTACTTC; CDR3 protein: CASTPGTTGTQYF
clone size: NA; D gene: NA; V gene: TRBV18; CDR3 length: 15; J gene: TRBJ2-1; CDR3 DNA: TGTGCCAGCTCATCCGCGCAGTCCCGGTACAATGAGCAGTTCTTC; CDR3 protein: CASSSAQSRYNEQFF
clone size: few; D gene: TRBD1; V gene: TRBV28; CDR3 length: 11; J gene: TRBJ1-5; CDR3 DNA: TGTGCCTCACAGGGGGGCCAGCCCCAGCATTTT; CDR3 protein: CASQGGQPQHF
clone size: few; D gene: TRBD1; V gene: TRBV28; CDR3 length: 17; J gene: TRBJ1-4; CDR3 DNA: TGTGCCAGCAAAAAGGACAGGGGGCGTATAGGTAATGAAAAACTGTTTTTT; CDR3 protein: CASKKDRGRIGNEKLFF
clone size: NA; D gene: NA; V gene: TRBV12-5; CDR3 length: 13; J gene: TRBJ2-1; CDR3 DNA: TGTGCTAGTGCCCTGGACTACTACAATGAGCAGTTCTTC; CDR3 protein: CASALDYYNEQFF
clone size: few; D gene: NA; V gene: TRBV5-1; CDR3 length: 15; J gene: TRBJ2-6; CDR3 DNA: TGCGCCAGCAGCGCGGTGGCGGCTGGGGCCAACGTCCTGACTTTC; CDR3 protein: CASSAVAAGANVLTF
clone size: few; D gene: TRBD1; V gene: TRBV5-1; CDR3 length: 16; J gene: TRBJ2-7; CDR3 DNA: TGCGCCAGCAGCTTGCTGCGACAGGGGGTGCCCTACGAGCAGTACTTC; CDR3 protein: CASSLLRQGVPYEQYF
clone size: NA; D gene: TRBD2; V gene: TRBV7-2; CDR3 length: 19; J gene: TRBJ2-1; CDR3 DNA: TGTGCCAGCAGCCAGAATCCCCCCGGCCCGGGAGGCATTCTCTATGAGCAGTTCTTC; CDR3 protein: CASSQNPPGPGGILYEQFF
clone size: few; D gene: NA; V gene: TRBV2; CDR3 length: 15; J gene: TRBJ2-1; CDR3 DNA: TGTGCCAGCAGGAGCACAGGGCTTCAATACAATGAGCAGTTCTTC; CDR3 protein: CASRSTGLQYNEQFF
clone size: few; D gene: NA; V gene: TRBV28; CDR3 length: 14; J gene: TRBJ1-5; CDR3 DNA: TGTGCCAGCAGTCTCGTTTCAGATTCTCAGCCCCAGCATTTT; CDR3 protein: CASSLVSDSQPQHF
clone size: NA; D gene: NA; V gene: TRBV6-5; CDR3 length: 14; J gene: TRBJ2-3; CDR3 DNA: TGTGCCAGCAGTCCGGTTCGGAGCACAGATACGCAGTATTTT; CDR3 protein: CASSPVRSTDTQYF
clone size: NA; D gene: NA; V gene: TRBV7-2; CDR3 length: 15; J gene: TRBJ2-6; CDR3 DNA: TGTGCCAGCAGCTTAGTATTCTCTGGGGCCAACGTCCTGACTTTC; CDR3 protein: CASSLVFSGANVLTF
clone size: NA; D gene: TRBD2; V gene: TRBV5-4; CDR3 length: 15; J gene: TRBJ2-1; CDR3 DNA: TGTGCCAGCAGCGTCCGACTAGCGTCCTACAATGAGCAGTTCTTC; CDR3 protein: CASSVRLASYNEQFF
clone size: NA; D gene: TRBD2; V gene: TRBV7-2; CDR3 length: 16; J gene: TRBJ2-5; CDR3 DNA: TGTGCCAGCAGCCCGGGGACTAGCGGGAGTCTCGTGACCCAGTACTTC; CDR3 protein: CASSPGTSGSLVTQYF
clone size: NA; D gene: NA; V gene: TRBV28; CDR3 length: 16; J gene: TRBJ1-1; CDR3 DNA: TGTGCCAGCAGTTTCCGGGGGGGCAAATTGAACACTGAAGCTTTCTTT; CDR3 protein: CASSFRGGKLNTEAFF
clone size: NA; D gene: NA; V gene: TRBV21-1; CDR3 length: 11; J gene: TRBJ2-7; CDR3 DNA: TGTGCCAGCAGCAAAGAGAGGGAGCAGTACTTC; CDR3 protein: CASSKEREQYF
clone size: few; D gene: TRBD2; V gene: TRBV7-2; CDR3 length: 15; J gene: TRBJ2-7; CDR3 DNA: TGTGCCAGCAGCCGGACCGGGACTAGCGGATACGAGCAGTACTTC; CDR3 protein: CASSRTGTSGYEQYF
clone size: few; D gene: NA; V gene: TRBV6-6; CDR3 length: 14; J gene: TRBJ1-2; CDR3 DNA: TGTGCCAGCAGTGCATGGCCGGGTTTCTATGGCTACACCTTC; CDR3 protein: CASSAWPGFYGYTF
clone size: NA; D gene: TRBD2; V gene: TRBV4-2; CDR3 length: 18; J gene: TRBJ2-5; CDR3 DNA: TGTGCCAGCAGCCAAGAACCGCCGAGCGGGGCGTACCAAGAGACCCAGTACTTC; CDR3 protein: CASSQEPPSGAYQETQYF
clone size: few; D gene: NA; V gene: TRBV5-1; CDR3 length: 14; J gene: TRBJ1-1; CDR3 DNA: TGCGCCAGCAGCTTACGGGGTTTTGTCACTGAAGCTTTCTTT; CDR3 protein: CASSLRGFVTEAFF
clone size: few; D gene: NA; V gene: TRBV4-3; CDR3 length: 15; J gene: TRBJ2-5; CDR3 DNA: TGCGCCAGCAGCCGCCAGGGTTGGGGGCAAGAGACCCAGTACTTC; CDR3 protein: CASSRQGWGQETQYF